This entry lists 21 T cell receptor beta chains sequenced from one sample in a study of molecular identifiers for immune sequencing clone quantification. Each CDR3 protein is one row after TCRdb ran MiXCR on the PCR reads. The table lists some 590,000 distinct CDR3 sequences, about 25% of them singletons. Sequences were obtained from naive CD8+ T cells from blood, with Jurkat cell RNA spiked in. Subset denoted: FACS-sorted CD8+CD4-CCR7+CD45RA+ naive T cells. All receptors derive from a human donor in good health. Some libraries in this study had Jurkat cell RNA spiked in.

Ten or more counts support this clonotype. J is TRBJ2-3 and V is TRBV7-9, with 8 bases aligning to TRBD1. The CDR3 is 14 residues long. CDR1 is SEHNR and CDR2 is FQNEAQ in the germline V gene (reference sequence). The J segment lost 5 bases and the V segment lost 5 bases, leaving 6 bases of the junction unmatched. For the CDR3, the DNA is TGTGCCAGCAGCCGCCCGACAGGGGAAGATACGCAGTATTTT. Translation gives CASSRPTGEDTQYF.

A few counts support this clonotype. This sequence joins TRBV3-1 and TRBJ2-7; D remains ambiguous. This CDR3 contains 15 residues. In germline, CDR1 is LGHDT, CDR2 YNNKEL (reference sequence). Trimming stripped 1 base from V and 0 bases from J, with 10 bases between. The CDR3 region is CASSQVSGFSYEQYF. CDR3 DNA sequence: TGTGCCAGCAGCCAAGTATCGGGTTTCTCCTACGAGCAGTACTTC.

This clonotype was counted ten times or more. The rearrangement links TRBV20-1 to TRBJ2-7, with TRBD2 identical over 14 bases. Germline values: CDR1 DFQATT, CDR2 SNEGSKA (reference sequence). V lost 0 bases and J lost 2; bases outside the gene matches: 9. The CDR3 is made up of 18 amino acids. CDR3: CSARDPGTSGGLTYEQYF. The CDR3 DNA sequence: TGCAGTGCTAGAGATCCCGGGACTAGCGGGGGACTCACCTACGAGCAGTACTTC.

This clonotype was recorded once. V usage is TRBV6-6 and J usage is TRBJ1-6; D call uncertain. The V gene lost 4 bases and the J gene lost 3 bases, with 19 bases spanning the gap. The CDR3 contains 18 residues. Germline V lookup: CDR1 MNHNY, CDR2 SVGAGI (reference sequence). CDR3 sequence reads: CASSSTDDELLYNSPLHF. Here the CDR3 DNA reads TGTGCCAGCAGTTCCACGGACGATGAATTACTCTATAATTCACCCCTCCACTTT.

As regards this clonotype: A single base separates this from a much larger clone, so it may be a read error. V is TRBV5-1 and J is TRBJ2-7; 13 bases are shared with TRBD2. In germline, CDR1 is SGHRS, CDR2 YFSETQ. CDR3 length equals 15 residues. In DNA form, the CDR3 reads TGCGCCAGCAGACGGACTAGCGGGAGTTCGTACGCGCAGTACTTC. Translating it yields CASRRTSGSSYAQYF. The full variable domain, rest sourced from reference TRBV5-1 and TRBJ2-7, is KAGVTQTPRYLIKTRGQQVTLSCSPISGHRSVSWYQQTPGQGLQFLFEYFSETQRNKGNFPGRFSGRQFSNSRSEMNVSTLELGDSALYLCASRRTSGSSYAQYFGPGTRLTVT.

This clonotype has just a few counts. This may arise from a read error, as a much more abundant clone is one base away. V and J are TRBV7-2 and TRBJ2-3; D gene unclear. CDR3 length equals 12 residues. In germline, CDR1 is SGHTA, CDR2 FQGNSA. The V end lost 2 bases, the J end lost 8 bases, and 8 bases lay between the germline ends. The CDR3 protein is CASSLFPGTQYF. In DNA, the CDR3 is TGTGCCAGCAGCTTATTCCCAGGTACGCAGTATTTT. The complete variable domain, with remaining parts taken from reference TRBV7-2 and TRBJ2-3, reads GAGVSQSPSNKVTEKGKDVELRCDPISGHTALYWYRQSLGQGLEFLIYFQGNSAPDKSGLPSDRFSAERTGGSVSTLTIQRTQQEDSAVYLCASSLFPGTQYFGPGTRLTVL.

To note about this clonotype: A much bigger clone sits one base away, suggesting this may be a read error. The chain recombines TRBV24-1 with TRBJ2-3; 8 nucleotides line up with TRBD1. The CDR3 has 17 amino acids. Germline V gene lookup returns CDR1 KGHDR and CDR2 SFDVKD. Here the CDR3 DNA reads TGTGCCACCAGTGATTTTCTACAGGGGGTGAGCATAGATACGCAGTATTTT. Protein sequence: CATSDFLQGVSIDTQYF.

Only a few counts were recorded for this clonotype. The chain carries TRBV6-6 and TRBJ2-5, with 8 bases identical to TRBD1. The CDR3 sequence is 15 residues long. Germline CDR1 and CDR2: MNHNY and SVGAGI (reference sequence). Unmatched junction bases numbered 5, after V lost 5 bases and J lost 0 bases. CDR3 sequence reads: CASSPDRAYQETQYF. DNA of the CDR3: TGTGCCAGCAGTCCGGACAGGGCGTACCAAGAGACCCAGTACTTC.

At least ten counts were recorded for this clonotype. The rearrangement uses TRBV20-1 and TRBJ2-5, with D maybe TRBD2 (5 bases). The germline V gene encodes CDR1 DFQATT and CDR2 SNEGSKA (reference sequence). The CDR3 is 16 amino acids. Trimming took 0 bases from V and 0 from J, leaving 14 bases between them. CDR3 sequence: CSARDGGSEYQETQYF. The CDR3 bases are TGCAGTGCTAGAGATGGCGGTAGCGAATACCAAGAGACCCAGTACTTC.

This clonotype turned up a few times. The chain employs TRBV4-3 and TRBJ1-2; no clear D gene. Germline V CDR1 and CDR2: LGHNA, YSLEER. Between the trimmed V and J ends, which lost 3 bases and 0 bases, there was a span of 8 bases. The CDR3 totals 14 residues. In nucleotides, the CDR3 is TGCGCCAGCAGCCACGGTTTAGCTAACTATGGCTACACCTTC. As protein: CASSHGLANYGYTF.

This clonotype has more than one count but fewer than ten. Germline and junction disagree at one end, which may indicate a read error. V is TRBV5-1 and J is TRBJ2-5; no clear D. CDR3 length: 15 amino acids. Germline V lookup: CDR1 SGHRS, CDR2 YFSETQ. In DNA, the CDR3 is TGCGCCAGCAGCCCCTACCCGACGGACCGAGAGGCCCAGTACTTC. Protein: CASSPYPTDREAQYF.

The sample holds many counts of this clonotype. This chain uses TRBV6-5 with TRBJ2-2, with 10 bases that match TRBD2. From germline, CDR1 is MNHEY and CDR2 SVGAGI. The CDR3 contains 17 residues. Unmatched junction bases numbered 6, after V lost 0 bases and J lost 5 bases. Here the CDR3 reads CASSYSTSGDFTGELFF. In DNA form, the CDR3 reads TGTGCCAGCAGTTACTCCACTAGCGGGGACTTTACCGGGGAGCTGTTTTTT.

This clonotype was picked up many times. The chain links TRBV28 to TRBJ1-1; 7 bases fit TRBD1. V was clipped by 4 bases and J by 5 bases; unmatched bases: 10. This CDR3 comprises 15 residues. Germline V lookup: CDR1 MDHEN, CDR2 SYDVKM. Here the CDR3 DNA reads TGTGCCAGCAGTTCGACACCGACAGGGAGTACTGAAGCTTTCTTT. Its protein is CASSSTPTGSTEAFF.

On this clonotype itself: A read error may be the cause here, since a much bigger clone is one base away. The genes are TRBV7-2 and TRBJ2-7, with 8 bases that match TRBD2. CDR1 SGHTA and CDR2 FQGNSA come from the germline V gene. The CDR3 length is 13 residues. CDR3 sequence: CASSSGLGYEQCF. The CDR3 DNA is TGTGCCAGCAGCTCGGGACTAGGCTACGAGCAGTGCTTC.

In regard to this clonotype: A much larger clone sits a single nucleotide away, making a read error possible. The chain couples TRBV12-3 or TRBV12-4 to TRBJ2-3; TRBD2 might be the D (7 bases). The CDR3 has 14 residues. Trimming took off 11 bases at V and 8 bases at J, with 23 bases between the two ends. In DNA, the CDR3 is TGTGCCTGCAATGGGGGGGGGCCTGGAGGTACGCAGTATTTT. Translation: CACNGGGPGGTQYF.

The V gene is TRBV2, the J gene TRBJ2-3; a weak D match, TRBD1 (5 bases). The CDR3 is 13 residues long. Germline CDR1 SNHLY, CDR2 FYNNEI. The germline V and J ends were trimmed by 8 bases and 2 bases, with 11 bases remaining between them. CDR3 nucleotides: TGTGCCAGCGCGATGGACACCACAGATACGCAGTATTTT. Its translation: CASAMDTTDTQYF.

Only a few counts were recorded for this clonotype. The chain uses TRBV19 and TRBJ2-7; 9 bases line up with TRBD2. J was trimmed by 3 bases and V by 5 bases; bases with no gene match: 5. CDR1 is LNHDA and CDR2 is SQIVND in the germline V gene (reference sequence). The CDR3 has 14 residues. This chain's CDR3 is CASSLASGDYEQYF. The CDR3 DNA is TGTGCCAGTAGTTTAGCTAGCGGGGACTACGAGCAGTACTTC.

The chain links TRBV20-1 to TRBJ2-7, with D perhaps matching TRBD2 (6 bases). CDR1 is DFQATT, CDR2 SNEGSKA, per germline (reference sequence). With 2 bases removed from V and 0 bases from J, the gap between germline ends came to 14 bases. The CDR3 loop spans 15 amino acids. The CDR3 is CSARPRGDISYEQYF. In DNA form, the CDR3 reads TGCAGTGCTAGACCCCGCGGGGATATCTCCTACGAGCAGTACTTC.

This chain connects TRBV7-9 to TRBJ2-7; D may correspond to TRBD1 or TRBD2 (5 bases each). The CDR3 is 15 residues long. The germline V and J ends were trimmed by 5 bases and 6 bases, with 20 bases remaining between them. CDR1 is SEHNR and CDR2 is FQNEAQ in the germline V gene (reference sequence). DNA for the CDR3: TGTGCCAGCAGCGCCTCCGGGACGCCCTTGGGCGAGCAGTACTTC. Protein: CASSASGTPLGEQYF.

This clonotype has a handful of counts. The chain links TRBV4-1 to TRBJ1-6; TRBD1 matches 10 bases. CDR1 is MGHRA, CDR2 YSYEKL, per germline. CDR3 length equals 18 residues. J gave up 8 bases and V 1 base, and 11 bases lay outside the gene matches. The CDR3 nucleotides are TGCGCCAGCAGCCAAGGGGCCCCAGGTGGGACAGGGGATTCACCCCTCCACTTT. It translates to CASSQGAPGGTGDSPLHF.

This clonotype appeared many times. The chain employs TRBV7-8 and TRBJ2-5; 7 bases line up with TRBD2. The CDR3 contains 15 residues. The V gene end was trimmed by 5 bases and the J gene end by 1 base; junction bases not matched to a gene: 7. Looked up from germline, CDR1 is SGHVS and CDR2 is FQNEAQ. CDR3 protein: CASSLPRGIQETQYF. CDR3 nucleotides: TGTGCCAGCAGCCTCCCGCGGGGGATCCAAGAGACCCAGTACTTC.